Listed here are 10 T cell receptor beta chains from one sample, sequenced in a study of blood T cell repertoires in COVID-19 (dated by TCRdb to between 2020 and 2021). Library preparation was by the immunoSEQ multiplex PCR assay. TCRdb mirrors the immuneACCESS table, restricted to in-frame sequences. Some clones are absent from its copies; in checked studies, under half trace to an unresolved V gene, and the reason for the others is unknown. The sample contains about 120,000 clones, around 84% of them found a single time. The ten largest account for 3.5% to 4% of the sample. Sequenced: PBMCs or T cells enriched from blood (not recorded which). These receptors were taken from a woman in her twenties or thirties who had recovered from COVID-19.

The chain is built from TRBV28 and TRBJ2-7; the match to TRBD2 covers 8 bases. The CDR3 consists of 15 residues. CDR1 is MDHEN and CDR2 is SYDVKM in the germline V gene. The V and J ends lost 2 bases and 0 bases, in that order; junction bases with no gene match: 3. CDR3: CASSLQGTSSYEQYF. In DNA form, the CDR3 reads TGTGCCAGCAGTTTACAGGGGACTAGCTCCTACGAGCAGTACTTC.

The chain employs TRBV19 and TRBJ2-5, with TRBD1 identical over 7 bases. V shed 5 bases and J 1 base; nucleotides not matched to a gene: 7. Germline V CDR1 and CDR2: LNHDA, SQIVND (reference sequence). The CDR3 sequence is 15 residues long. The CDR3 DNA reads as TGTGCCAGTAGTGCACAGAGGGGGCCCCAAGAGACCCAGTACTTC. This translates into CASSAQRGPQETQYF.

The count of this clone is one. V is TRBV2 and J is TRBJ1-1, with D possibly TRBD1 on 6 matching bases. V shed 8 bases and J shed 4 bases, with 17 bases lying between them. CDR3 length: 14 amino acids. Germline CDR1 and CDR2: SNHLY and FYNNEI. In DNA form, the CDR3 reads TGTGCCAGCGGGGTCCGGGGGGCCGGCACTGAAGCTTTCTTT. Translated, it gives CASGVRGAGTEAFF. Based on the CDR3 plus reference TRBV2 and TRBJ1-1, the full variable domain is EPEVTQTPSHQVTQMGQEVILRCVPISNHLYFYWYRQILGQKVEFLVSFYNNEISEKSEIFDDQFSVERPDGSNFTLKIRSTKLEDSAMYFCASGVRGAGTEAFFGQGTRLTVV.

The V and J genes are TRBV28 and TRBJ2-6; 8 bases match TRBD1. The CDR3 extends over 15 amino acids. Germline loops: CDR1 MDHEN, CDR2 SYDVKM. The V segment lost 6 bases and the J segment 2 bases; nucleotides outside the gene matches: 3. Here the CDR3 DNA reads TGTGCCAGCAGCTCACAGGGGGCTGGGGCCAACGTCCTGACTTTC. It yields the protein CASSSQGAGANVLTF.

The rearrangement links TRBV6-2 or TRBV6-3 to TRBJ1-5, with 10 bases identical to TRBD1. The CDR3 runs to 16 residues. The germline V gene has CDR1 MNHEY and CDR2 SVGEGT. V lost 3 bases, J lost 5 bases, and 7 bases stayed unmatched. The DNA for the CDR3 is TGTGCCAGCAGTTATTGGGGACAGGGGAGTTATCAGCCCCAGCATTTT. This encodes CASSYWGQGSYQPQHF.

This clone was seen a few times. V usage is TRBV3-1 (or the pseudogene TRBV3-2) and J usage is TRBJ2-5; 8 bases are a match to TRBD1. The germline V gene encodes CDR1 LGHDT and CDR2 YNNKEL (reference sequence). The CDR3 has 15 residues. J was trimmed by 4 bases and V by 3 bases; bases with no gene match: 7. The CDR3 is CASSQWDRSLETQYF. The CDR3 bases are TGTGCCAGCAGCCAGTGGGACAGGAGTTTAGAGACCCAGTACTTC.

This clone was picked up one time. The chain carries TRBV5-1 and TRBJ2-1, with 7 bases aligning to TRBD2. The CDR3 consists of 17 residues. Germline CDR1 reads SGHRS; CDR2 reads YFSETQ. After removal of 0 bases from V and 9 bases from J, the junction contained 15 bases not matched to a gene. The CDR3 here is CASSLEASGGSRVEQFF. For the CDR3, the DNA is TGCGCCAGCAGCTTGGAGGCATCTGGCGGGAGTCGTGTTGAGCAGTTCTTC.

The chain uses TRBV6-4 and TRBJ2-7; 8 bases map to TRBD1. The V gene end was trimmed by 6 bases and the J gene end by 6 bases; junction bases not matched to a gene: 7. Germline CDR1 and CDR2: MRHNA and SNTAGT. This CDR3 contains 13 residues. As DNA, the CDR3 is TGTGCCAGCAGCGCCGGACAGGGCTCCGAGCAGTACTTC. This sequence encodes CASSAGQGSEQYF.

The CDR3 DNA reads as TGTGCCAGCAGTGAGGACAGGGTGGATTCACCCCTCCACTTT. Translating gives CASSEDRVDSPLHF. The rearrangement uses TRBV27 and TRBJ1-6, with 8 bases fitting TRBD1. Germline CDR1 reads MNHEY; CDR2 reads SMNVEV (reference sequence). This CDR3 has 14 residues. V lost 5 bases and J lost 8; bases outside the gene matches: 5.

The chain combines TRBV30 with TRBJ2-2; the D is unclear. The CDR3 has 14 amino acids. Germline CDR1 reads GTSNPN; CDR2 reads SVGIG (reference sequence). The ends were cut back, 0 bases at V and 3 bases at J, with 8 bases in the middle. CDR3 nucleotides: TGTGCCTGGAGTGTACCCAGATACACCGGGGAGCTGTTTTTT. This encodes CAWSVPRYTGELFF.